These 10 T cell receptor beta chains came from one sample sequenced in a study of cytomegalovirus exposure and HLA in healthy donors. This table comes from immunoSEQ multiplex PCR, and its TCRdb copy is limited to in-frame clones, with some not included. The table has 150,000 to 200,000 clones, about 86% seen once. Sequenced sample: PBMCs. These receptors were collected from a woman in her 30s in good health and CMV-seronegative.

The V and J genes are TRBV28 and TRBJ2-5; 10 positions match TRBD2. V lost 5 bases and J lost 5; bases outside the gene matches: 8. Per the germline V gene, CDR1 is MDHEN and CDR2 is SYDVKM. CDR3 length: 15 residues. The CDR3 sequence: CASSPSGRGLETQYF. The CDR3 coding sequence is TGTGCCAGCAGTCCAAGCGGGAGGGGACTGGAGACCCAGTACTTC.

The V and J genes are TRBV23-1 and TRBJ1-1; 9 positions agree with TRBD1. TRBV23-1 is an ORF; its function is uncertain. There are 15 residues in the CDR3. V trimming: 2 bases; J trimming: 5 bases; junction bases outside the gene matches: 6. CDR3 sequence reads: CASSQPRQGETEAFF. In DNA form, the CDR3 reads TGCGCCAGCAGTCAACCCAGACAGGGGGAAACTGAAGCTTTCTTT.

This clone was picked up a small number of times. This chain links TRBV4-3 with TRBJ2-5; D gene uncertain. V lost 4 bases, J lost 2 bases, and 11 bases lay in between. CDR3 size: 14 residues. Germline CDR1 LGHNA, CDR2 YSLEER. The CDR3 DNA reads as TGCGCCAGCAGCCCCCGCGTAGGGCAAGAGACCCAGTACTTC. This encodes CASSPRVGQETQYF.

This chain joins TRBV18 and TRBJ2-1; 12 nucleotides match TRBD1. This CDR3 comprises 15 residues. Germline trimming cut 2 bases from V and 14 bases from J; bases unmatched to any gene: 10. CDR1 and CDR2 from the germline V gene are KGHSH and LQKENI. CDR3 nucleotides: TGTGCCAGCTCACCAACGGGACAGGGGGCGCCCCCGAAGTTCTTC. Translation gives CASSPTGQGAPPKFF.

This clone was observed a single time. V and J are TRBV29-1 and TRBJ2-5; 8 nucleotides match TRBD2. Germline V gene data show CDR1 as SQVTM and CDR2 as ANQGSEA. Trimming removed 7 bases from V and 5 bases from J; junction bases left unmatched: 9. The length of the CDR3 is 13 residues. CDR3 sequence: CSEISGSGETQYF. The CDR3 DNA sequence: TGCAGCGAAATAAGCGGGAGTGGTGAGACCCAGTACTTC.

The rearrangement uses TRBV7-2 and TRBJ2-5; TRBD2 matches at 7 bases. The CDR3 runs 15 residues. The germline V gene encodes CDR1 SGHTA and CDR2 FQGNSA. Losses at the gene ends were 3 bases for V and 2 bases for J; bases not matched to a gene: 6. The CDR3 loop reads CASSFGRGVQETQYF. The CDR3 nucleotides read TGTGCCAGCAGCTTTGGTCGGGGGGTTCAAGAGACCCAGTACTTC.

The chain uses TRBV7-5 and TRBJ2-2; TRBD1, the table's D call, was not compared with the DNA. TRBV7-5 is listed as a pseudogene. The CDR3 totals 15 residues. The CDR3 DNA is TGTGTCAGAAGGGGACAGGGGCGAAACACCGGGGAGCTGTTTTTT. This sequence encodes CVRRGQGRNTGELFF.

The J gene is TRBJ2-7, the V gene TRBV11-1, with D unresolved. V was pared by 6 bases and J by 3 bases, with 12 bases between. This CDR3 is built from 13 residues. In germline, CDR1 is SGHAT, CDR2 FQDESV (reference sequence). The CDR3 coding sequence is TGTGCCAGCAGTCACGACCTGAGCTACGAGCAGTACTTC. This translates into CASSHDLSYEQYF.

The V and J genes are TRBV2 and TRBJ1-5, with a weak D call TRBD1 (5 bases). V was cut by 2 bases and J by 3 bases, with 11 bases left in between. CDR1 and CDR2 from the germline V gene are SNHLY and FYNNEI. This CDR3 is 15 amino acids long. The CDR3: CASSEQGRVNQPQHF. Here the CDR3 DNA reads TGTGCCAGCAGTGAACAGGGTCGTGTCAATCAGCCCCAGCATTTT.

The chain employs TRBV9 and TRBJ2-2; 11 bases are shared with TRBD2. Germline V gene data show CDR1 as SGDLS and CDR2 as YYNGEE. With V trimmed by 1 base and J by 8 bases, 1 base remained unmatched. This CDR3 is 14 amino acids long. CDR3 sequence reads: CASSVTSGRGELFF. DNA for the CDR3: TGTGCCAGCAGCGTAACTAGCGGGAGAGGGGAGCTGTTTTTT.